This T cell receptor (beta chain) was identified in a study of identical twins. The CDR3 runs to 12 residues. CDR1 ENHRY and CDR2 SYGVKD come from the germline V gene. With 4 bases removed from V and 5 bases from J, the gap between germline ends came to 6 bases. This clonotype has just a few counts. Its matching antigen is unknown. Study-level points and caveats: Cross-sectional statistical analysis was relied on for the conclusions, without the same donors being followed.

TCRdb ran MiXCR on the 5' RACE reads and lists one entry per CDR3 protein. In the table there are more than 600,000 distinct CDR3 sequences, 15% to 20% of which are singletons. These sequences were also reported in another study, on T cells expressing NK-cell markers. Per that paper: Sorted T-cell subsets CD3+CD56+NKG2C+, CD3+CD56+NKG2C- and CD3+CD56-NKG2C+ were TCR beta-sequenced. Of the CD8+ T cell pool in about 6 donors, roughly 1.0-8% was accounted for by dominant NKG2C+ clonotypes.

V and J are TRBV10-3 and TRBJ2-1; no reliable D call. The receptor was isolated from a woman aged 18-35 years in good health. The sequenced sample consisted of PBMCs. The CDR3 nucleotides read TGTGCCATCAGTGTCCTAGACAATGAGCAGTTCTTC. This codes for CAISVLDNEQFF.